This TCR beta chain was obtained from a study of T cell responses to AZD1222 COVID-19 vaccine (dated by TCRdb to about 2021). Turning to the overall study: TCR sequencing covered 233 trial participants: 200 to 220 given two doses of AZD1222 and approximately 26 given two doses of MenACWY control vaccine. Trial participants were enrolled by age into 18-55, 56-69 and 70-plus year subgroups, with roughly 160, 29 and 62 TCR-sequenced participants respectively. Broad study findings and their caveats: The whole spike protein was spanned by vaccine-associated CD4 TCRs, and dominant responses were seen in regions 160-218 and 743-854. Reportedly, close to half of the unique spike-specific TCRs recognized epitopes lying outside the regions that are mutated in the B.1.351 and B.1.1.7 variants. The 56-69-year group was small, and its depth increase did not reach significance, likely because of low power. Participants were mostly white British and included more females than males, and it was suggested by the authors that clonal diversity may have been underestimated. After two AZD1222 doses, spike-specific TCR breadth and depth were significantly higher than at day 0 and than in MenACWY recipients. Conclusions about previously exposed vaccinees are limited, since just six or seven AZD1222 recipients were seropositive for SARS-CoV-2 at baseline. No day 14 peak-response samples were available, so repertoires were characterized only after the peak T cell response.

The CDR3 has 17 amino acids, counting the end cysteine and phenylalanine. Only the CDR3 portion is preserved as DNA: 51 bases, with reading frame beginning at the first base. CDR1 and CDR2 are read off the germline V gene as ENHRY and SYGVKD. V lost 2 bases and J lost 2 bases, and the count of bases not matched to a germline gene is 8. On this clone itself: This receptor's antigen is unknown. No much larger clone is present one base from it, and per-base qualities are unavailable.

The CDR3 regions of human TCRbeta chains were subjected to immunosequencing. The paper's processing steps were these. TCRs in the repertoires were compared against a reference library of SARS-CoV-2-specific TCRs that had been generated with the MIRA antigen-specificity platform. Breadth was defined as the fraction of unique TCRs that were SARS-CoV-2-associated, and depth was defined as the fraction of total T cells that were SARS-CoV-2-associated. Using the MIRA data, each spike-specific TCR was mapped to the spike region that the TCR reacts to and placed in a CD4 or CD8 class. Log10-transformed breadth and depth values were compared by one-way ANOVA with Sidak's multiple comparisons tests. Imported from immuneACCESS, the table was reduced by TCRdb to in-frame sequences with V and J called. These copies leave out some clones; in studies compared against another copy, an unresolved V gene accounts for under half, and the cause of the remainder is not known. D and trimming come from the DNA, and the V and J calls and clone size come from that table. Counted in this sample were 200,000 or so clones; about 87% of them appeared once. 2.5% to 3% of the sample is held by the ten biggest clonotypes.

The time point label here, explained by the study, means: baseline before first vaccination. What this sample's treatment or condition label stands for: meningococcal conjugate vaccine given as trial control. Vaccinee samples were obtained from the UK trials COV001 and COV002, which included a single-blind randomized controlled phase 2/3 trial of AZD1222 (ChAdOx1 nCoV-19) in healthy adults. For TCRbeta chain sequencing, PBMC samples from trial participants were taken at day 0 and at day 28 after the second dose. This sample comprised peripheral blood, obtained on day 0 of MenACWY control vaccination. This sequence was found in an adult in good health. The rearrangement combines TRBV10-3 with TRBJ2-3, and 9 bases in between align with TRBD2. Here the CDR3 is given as CAISENRGRANTDTQYF. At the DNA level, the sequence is TGTGCCATCAGTGAGAATCGCGGGAGGGCTAACACAGATACGCAGTATTTT.